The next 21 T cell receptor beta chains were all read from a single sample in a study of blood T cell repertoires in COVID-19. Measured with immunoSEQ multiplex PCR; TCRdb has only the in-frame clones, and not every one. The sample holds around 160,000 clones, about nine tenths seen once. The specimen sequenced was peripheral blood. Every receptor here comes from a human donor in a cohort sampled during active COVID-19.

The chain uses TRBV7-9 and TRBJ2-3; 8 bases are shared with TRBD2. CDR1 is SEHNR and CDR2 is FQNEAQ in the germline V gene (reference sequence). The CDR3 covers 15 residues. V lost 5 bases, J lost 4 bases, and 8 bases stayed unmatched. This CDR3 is CASSRLAGGPDTQYF. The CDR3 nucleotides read TGTGCCAGCAGCCGCTTGGCGGGGGGCCCAGATACGCAGTATTTT.

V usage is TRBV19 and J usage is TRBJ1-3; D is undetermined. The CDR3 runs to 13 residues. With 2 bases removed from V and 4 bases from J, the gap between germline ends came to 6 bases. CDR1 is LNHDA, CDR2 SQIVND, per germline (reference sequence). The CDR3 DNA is TGTGCCAGTAGTATACGTTCCGGAAACACCATATATTTT. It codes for CASSIRSGNTIYF.

The CDR3 DNA follows: TGTGCCAGCTCACCACGAATACAGGGGGCGCCGAACTACGAGCAGTACTTC. This encodes CASSPRIQGAPNYEQYF. The chain carries TRBV18 and TRBJ2-7, with 9 bases aligning to TRBD1. The CDR3 totals 17 residues. Germline assignment: CDR1 KGHSH and CDR2 LQKENI. Trimming at V came to 1 base and at J to 3 bases, leaving 10 bases not matched to a gene.

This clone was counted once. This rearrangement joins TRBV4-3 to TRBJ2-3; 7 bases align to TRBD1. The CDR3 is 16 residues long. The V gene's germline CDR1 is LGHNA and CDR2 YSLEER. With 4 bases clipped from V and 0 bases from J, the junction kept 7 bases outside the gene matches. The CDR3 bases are TGCGCCAGCAGCCGGACCGGGACAGAGAGCACAGATACGCAGTATTTT. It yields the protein CASSRTGTESTDTQYF.

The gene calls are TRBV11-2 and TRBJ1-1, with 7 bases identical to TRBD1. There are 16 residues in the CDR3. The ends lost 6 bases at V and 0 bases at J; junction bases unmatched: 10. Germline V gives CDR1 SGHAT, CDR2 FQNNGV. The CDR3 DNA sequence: TGTGCCAGCAGATCCATCCGACAGGGAGTGAACACTGAAGCTTTCTTT. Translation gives CASRSIRQGVNTEAFF.

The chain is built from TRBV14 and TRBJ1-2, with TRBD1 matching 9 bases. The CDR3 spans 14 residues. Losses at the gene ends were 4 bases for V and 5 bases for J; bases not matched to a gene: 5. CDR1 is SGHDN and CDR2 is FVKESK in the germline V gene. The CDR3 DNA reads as TGTGCCAGCAGCCGGACAGGGGACGCATATGGCTACACCTTC. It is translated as CASSRTGDAYGYTF.

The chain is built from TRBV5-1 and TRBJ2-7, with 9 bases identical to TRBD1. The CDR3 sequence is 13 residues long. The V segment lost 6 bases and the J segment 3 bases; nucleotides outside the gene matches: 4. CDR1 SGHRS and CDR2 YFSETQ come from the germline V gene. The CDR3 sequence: CASTRQGDYEQYF. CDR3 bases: TGCGCCAGCACCCGACAGGGGGACTACGAGCAGTACTTC.

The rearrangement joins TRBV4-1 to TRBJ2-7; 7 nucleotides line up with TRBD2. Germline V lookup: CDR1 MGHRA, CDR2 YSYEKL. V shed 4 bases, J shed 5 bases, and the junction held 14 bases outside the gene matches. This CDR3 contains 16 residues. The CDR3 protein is CASSPGGAWIGDEQYF. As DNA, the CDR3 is TGCGCCAGCAGCCCGGGAGGAGCCTGGATCGGGGACGAGCAGTACTTC.

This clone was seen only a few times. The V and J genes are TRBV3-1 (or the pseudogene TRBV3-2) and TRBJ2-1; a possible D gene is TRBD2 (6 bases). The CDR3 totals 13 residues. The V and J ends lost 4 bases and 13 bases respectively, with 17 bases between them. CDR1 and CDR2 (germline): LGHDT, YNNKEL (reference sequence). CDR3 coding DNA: TGTGCCAGCAGCCTTTCCGGGGGTCCGGTCCAGTTCTTC. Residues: CASSLSGGPVQFF.

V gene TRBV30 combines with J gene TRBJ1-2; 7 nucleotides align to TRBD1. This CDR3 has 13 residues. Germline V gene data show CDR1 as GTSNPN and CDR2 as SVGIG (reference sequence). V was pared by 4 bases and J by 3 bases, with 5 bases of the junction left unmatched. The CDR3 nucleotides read TGTGCCTGGACTGGACAGGTCGACTATGGCTACACCTTC. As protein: CAWTGQVDYGYTF.

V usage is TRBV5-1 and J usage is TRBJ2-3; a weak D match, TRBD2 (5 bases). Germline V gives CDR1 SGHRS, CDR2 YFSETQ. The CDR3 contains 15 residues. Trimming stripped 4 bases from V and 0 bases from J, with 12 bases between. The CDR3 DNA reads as TGCGCCAGCAGCGACTACGGCGGTAGCACAGATACGCAGTATTTT. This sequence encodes CASSDYGGSTDTQYF.

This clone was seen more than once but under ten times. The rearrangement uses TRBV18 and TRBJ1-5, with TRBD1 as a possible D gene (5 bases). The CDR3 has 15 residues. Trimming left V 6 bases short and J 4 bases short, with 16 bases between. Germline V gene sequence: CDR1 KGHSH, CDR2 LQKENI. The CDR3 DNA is TGTGCCAGCTCCCGGGCCGGGGGTCAGAATCAGCCCCAGCATTTT. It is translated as CASSRAGGQNQPQHF.

CDR3 loop: CASSSPGATNEKLFF. DNA for the CDR3: TGTGCCAGCAGCTCGCCAGGGGCAACTAATGAAAAACTGTTTTTT. The chain employs TRBV7-9 and TRBJ1-4, with D tentatively TRBD1 (6 bases). This CDR3 is 15 amino acids long. Germline-derived CDR1 and CDR2 are SEHNR and FQNEAQ (reference sequence). The V end was cut by 4 bases, the J end by 0 bases, with 9 bases between. The variable domain in full, completed from reference TRBV7-9 and TRBJ1-4, reads DTGVSQNPRHKITKRGQNVTFRCDPISEHNRLYWYRQTLGQGPEFLTYFQNEAQLEKSRLLSDRFSAERPKGSFSTLEIQRTEQGDSAMYLCASSSPGATNEKLFFGSGTQLSVL.

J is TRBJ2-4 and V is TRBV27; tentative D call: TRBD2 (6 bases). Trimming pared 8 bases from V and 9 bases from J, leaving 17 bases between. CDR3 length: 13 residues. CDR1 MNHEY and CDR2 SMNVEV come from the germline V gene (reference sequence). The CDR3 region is CASGDRTGVIQYF. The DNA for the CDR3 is TGTGCCAGCGGCGATCGGACGGGGGTCATTCAGTACTTC.

CDR3 protein: CASSRTGRLPMVVNTEAFF. DNA for the CDR3: TGTGCCAGCAGCAGGACAGGTCGCCTCCCTATGGTCGTGAACACTGAAGCTTTCTTT. The gene calls are TRBV21-1 and TRBJ1-1; TRBD1 is taken as the D call from the table, unchecked against the DNA. TRBV21-1 is shown as a pseudogene. This CDR3 has 19 residues.

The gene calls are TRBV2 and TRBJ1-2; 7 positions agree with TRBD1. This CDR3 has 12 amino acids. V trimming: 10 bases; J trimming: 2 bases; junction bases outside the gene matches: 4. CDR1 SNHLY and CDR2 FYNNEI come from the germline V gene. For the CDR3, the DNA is TGTGCCATTACGACAGGGAACTATGGCTACACCTTC. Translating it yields CAITTGNYGYTF.

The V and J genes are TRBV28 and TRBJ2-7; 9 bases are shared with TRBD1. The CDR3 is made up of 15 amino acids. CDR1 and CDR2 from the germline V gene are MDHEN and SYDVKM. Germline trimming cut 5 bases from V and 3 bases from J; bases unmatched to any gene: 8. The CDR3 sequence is CASSETRTGDYEQYF. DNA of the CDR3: TGTGCCAGCAGTGAGACCCGGACAGGGGACTACGAGCAGTACTTC. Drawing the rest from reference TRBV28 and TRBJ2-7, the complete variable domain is DVKVTQSSRYLVKRTGEKVFLECVQDMDHENMFWYRQDPGLGLRLIYFSYDVKMKEKGDIPEGYSVSREKKERFSLILESASTNQTSMYLCASSETRTGDYEQYFGPGTRLTVT.

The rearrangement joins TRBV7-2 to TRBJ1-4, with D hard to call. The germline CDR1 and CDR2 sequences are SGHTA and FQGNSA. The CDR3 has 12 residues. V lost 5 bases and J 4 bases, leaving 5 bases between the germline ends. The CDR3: CASSLLNEKLFF. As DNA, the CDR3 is TGTGCCAGCAGCCTACTTAATGAAAAACTGTTTTTT.

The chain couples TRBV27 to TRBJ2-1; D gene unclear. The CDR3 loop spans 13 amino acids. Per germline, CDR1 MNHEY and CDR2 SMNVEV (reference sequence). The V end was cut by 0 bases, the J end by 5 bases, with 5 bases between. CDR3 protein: CASSLSLHNEQFF. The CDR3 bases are TGTGCCAGCAGTTTATCCCTACACAATGAGCAGTTCTTC.

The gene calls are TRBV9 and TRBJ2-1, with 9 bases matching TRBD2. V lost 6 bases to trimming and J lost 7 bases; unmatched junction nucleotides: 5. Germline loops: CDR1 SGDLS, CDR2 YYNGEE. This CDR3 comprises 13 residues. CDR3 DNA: TGTGCCAGCACCCCGCGGGGGGGGAATGAGCAGTTCTTC. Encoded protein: CASTPRGGNEQFF.

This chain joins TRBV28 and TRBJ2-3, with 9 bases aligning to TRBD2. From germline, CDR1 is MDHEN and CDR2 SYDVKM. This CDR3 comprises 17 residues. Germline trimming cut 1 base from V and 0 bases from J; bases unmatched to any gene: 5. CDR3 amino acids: CASSLSPSGTSTDTQYF. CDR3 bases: TGTGCCAGCAGTTTATCCCCTAGCGGGACTAGCACAGATACGCAGTATTTT.